Listed here are 11 T cell receptor beta chains from one sample, sequenced in a study of Ad26.COV2.S vaccination and SARS-CoV-2 variants. Some clones are missing from TCRdb's copy, which holds only in-frame ones; the method was immunoSEQ multiplex PCR. The table records some 340,000 clones, 86% of them present only once. Documented treatment: roughly 19 received Ad26.COV2.S at low or high dose, single or two shots; 5 received placebo; per-sample allocation not given. On day 63 after the first injection, vaccine and placebo recipients gave samples. Source: peripheral blood, taken in a trial of Ad26.COV2.S vaccine versus placebo. The receptor source for this set is a person between 18 and 59 years old who received the Ad26.COV2.S COVID-19 vaccine or a placebo.

V and J are TRBV6-5 and TRBJ2-3, with 10 bases aligning to TRBD2. Trimming took 7 bases from V and 3 from J; bases not matched to a gene: 7. The CDR3 sequence is 15 residues long. The germline gives CDR1 MNHEY, CDR2 SVGAGI. The CDR3 loop is CASKSSSGGTDTQYF. The DNA for the CDR3 is TGTGCCAGCAAGAGTTCTAGCGGGGGAACAGATACGCAGTATTTT.

The V call is TRBV12-3 or TRBV12-4, the J call TRBJ1-3; D remains unclear. The CDR3 consists of 13 residues. V was clipped by 2 bases and J by 3 bases, with 5 bases between them. Written as DNA, the CDR3 is TGTGCCAGCAGTTTAACGGATGGAAACACCATATATTTT. Translating it yields CASSLTDGNTIYF.

The CDR3 DNA sequence: TGTGCCTATGACAGACCCTACGAGCAGTACTTC. Protein product: CAYDRPYEQYF. The chain combines TRBV30 with TRBJ2-7, with D maybe TRBD1 (5 bases). The CDR3 has 11 residues. V gave up 7 bases and J gave up 2 bases, with 9 bases separating them. CDR1 is GTSNPN and CDR2 is SVGIG in the germline V gene (reference sequence).

This clone was found a few times. The chain has TRBV7-9 and TRBJ1-2; D is perhaps TRBD1 (6 bases). Germline CDR1 SEHNR, CDR2 FQNEAQ (reference sequence). Trimming left V 6 bases short and J 4 bases short, with 12 bases between. The CDR3 runs to 13 residues. The CDR3, as DNA: TGTGCCAGCAGGGATCAGACAGGCTATGGCTACACCTTC. Encoded protein: CASRDQTGYGYTF.

This chain uses TRBV3-1 (or the pseudogene TRBV3-2) with TRBJ1-1; D is undetermined. Germline V gives CDR1 LGHDT, CDR2 YNNKEL (reference sequence). V shed 11 bases and J shed 4 bases, with 17 bases lying between them. The CDR3 covers 13 residues. CDR3 in DNA: TGTGCCTCAGCTGGGGTAGGCGGCACTGAAGCTTTCTTT. Translation: CASAGVGGTEAFF.

The chain is built from TRBV4-2 and TRBJ2-7; 10 bases line up with TRBD1. CDR1 LGHNA and CDR2 YNFKEQ come from the germline V gene. The CDR3 covers 16 residues. Trimming took 2 bases from V and 2 from J; bases not matched to a gene: 6. For the CDR3, the DNA is TGTGCCAGCAGCCAACAATCCGGGACAGGGGCCTACGAGCAGTACTTC. Residues: CASSQQSGTGAYEQYF.

The chain couples TRBV6-2 or TRBV6-3 to TRBJ2-1, with 8 bases fitting TRBD1. This CDR3 contains 18 residues. The V segment lost 6 bases and the J segment 7 bases; nucleotides outside the gene matches: 20. Germline CDR1 MNHEY, CDR2 SVGEGT. The CDR3: CASSPGQGTSVHWNEQFF. The DNA for the CDR3 is TGTGCCAGCAGCCCCGGACAGGGAACCAGTGTCCATTGGAATGAGCAGTTCTTC.

The V call is TRBV18, the J call TRBJ1-6; the D is unclear. Trimming took 2 bases from V and 0 from J, leaving 14 bases between them. The CDR3 length is 18 residues. Per germline, CDR1 KGHSH and CDR2 LQKENI. CDR3 DNA: TGTGCCAGCTCACCAAGGTCGAAATCGAGCTCCTATAATTCACCCCTCCACTTT. It encodes CASSPRSKSSSYNSPLHF. The variable domain in full, with the rest retrieved from reference TRBV18 and TRBJ1-6, is NAGVMQNPRHLVRRRGQEARLRCSPMKGHSHVYWYRQLPEEGLKFMVYLQKENIIDESGMPKERFSAEFPKEGPSILRIQQVVRGDSAAYFCASSPRSKSSSYNSPLHFGNGTRLTVT.

The sample holds a few counts of this clone. V is TRBV2 and J is TRBJ1-1, with no clear D. This CDR3 is 15 amino acids long. Per germline, CDR1 SNHLY and CDR2 FYNNEI. V gave up 5 bases and J gave up 4 bases, with 17 bases separating them. Here the CDR3 DNA reads TGTGCCAGCAGTTCAAAACCCATACCTCCCACTGAAGCTTTCTTT. This translates into CASSSKPIPPTEAFF.

This rearrangement joins TRBV19 to TRBJ1-6; 8 positions match TRBD1. In germline, CDR1 is LNHDA, CDR2 SQIVND (reference sequence). The J segment lost 4 bases and the V segment lost 4 bases, leaving 9 bases of the junction unmatched. This CDR3 contains 17 residues. The CDR3 DNA reads as TGTGCCAGTAGTACCCGACAGGGGATGGGGTATAATTCACCCCTCCACTTT. It is translated as CASSTRQGMGYNSPLHF.

In the case of this clone: The junction departs from the called germline gene at one end, perhaps through a read error. The same CDR3 can be traced to other DNA sequences in this sample. CDR3 in DNA: TGCGCCAGCAGCCAAGGCCTCCAGGGGGCGAGTTCACCCCTCCACTTT. Translating gives CASSQGLQGASSPLHF. The J gene is TRBJ1-6, the V gene TRBV3-1 (or the pseudogene TRBV3-2); TRBD1 agrees at 8 bases. The CDR3 is made up of 16 amino acids. Germline CDR1 and CDR2: LGHDT and YNNKEL (reference sequence).